This entry describes one TCR beta chain. Its cognate antigen is unknown. The J segment lost 2 bases and the V segment lost 3 bases, leaving 7 bases of the junction unmatched. Germline assignment: CDR1 MNHNS and CDR2 SASEGT. The CDR3 is 16 amino acids. This entry comes from a study of T cells and copy number aberrations in small-cell lung cancer. Data came from immunoSEQ multiplex PCR; TCRdb stores just in-frame clones and leaves some out. The sample shows roughly 520 clones, roughly 92% of them seen only once. Regarding the study as a whole: Tumors with more copy number aberrations had lower T-cell density, richness, clonality.

The TCR comes from a man in his forties or fifties with small cell lung cancer. This rearrangement joins TRBV6-1 to TRBJ1-2; 9 bases agree with TRBD1. The sequenced material came from tumor tissue. CDR3 DNA sequence: TGTGCCAGCAGTGACCCCACCGGGACAGGGAACTATGGCTACACCTTC. Residues: CASSDPTGTGNYGYTF.